This section outlines one T cell receptor beta chain sequence together with its context. Antigen specificity is unknown. Libraries were prepared by immunoSEQ multiplex PCR; TCRdb keeps only in-frame clonotypes and omits some of them. Among 120,000 or so clones listed, around 92% were seen once. Samples with a second dose at about 4 or about 12 weeks were pooled together. This specimen belongs to a study of T cell responses to AZD1222 COVID-19 vaccine. CDR3 length: 15 residues. Germline V gene lookup returns CDR1 KGHSH and CDR2 LQKENI. V lost 2 bases to trimming and J lost 2 bases; unmatched junction nucleotides: 4. General study points: Baseline seropositivity characterized only six AZD1222 recipients. Following two doses of AZD1222, Spike-specific TCR breadth and depth rose. Within unmutated variant regions lay the reported targets of nearly half of spike-specific TCRs.

Sequenced material: peripheral blood, taken 28 days after the second AZD1222 dose. This sequence joins TRBV18 and TRBJ2-3; TRBD2 matches at 7 bases. This TCR was sampled from an adult who received the AZD1222 COVID-19 vaccine. The CDR3 DNA follows: TGTGCCAGCTCACCAACCCGGGACTACACAGATACGCAGTATTTT. Protein: CASSPTRDYTDTQYF.